This T cell receptor beta chain was retrieved from a study of blood T cell repertoires in COVID-19. Sequenced by immunoSEQ multiplex PCR; TCRdb stores in-frame clones only, minus some. The data show roughly 140,000 clones, with 84% seen just once and roughly 10% held by the top ten. CDR1 is DFQATT, CDR2 SNEGSKA, per germline (reference sequence). V lost 3 bases and J 0 bases, leaving 8 bases between the germline ends. CDR3 length: 14 amino acids. This receptor was taken from a man aged 55 to 69 with active or convalescent COVID-19. This chain connects TRBV20-1 to TRBJ2-2; maybe TRBD2 (5 bases). The sample taken for sequencing was peripheral blood. DNA for the CDR3: TGCAGTGCTAGTTCGGGGACGAACACCGGGGAGCTGTTTTTT. Protein: CSASSGTNTGELFF.